Sequencing of this TCR beta chain was carried out in a study of T cells after yellow fever vaccination. TCRdb reanalysed the 5' RACE reads using MiXCR and keeps one entry per CDR3 protein. Of 200,000 to 300,000 distinct CDR3 sequences in the sample, roughly 6.8% were seen once. V lost 8 bases, J lost 3 bases, and 8 bases lay in between. The CDR3 runs to 11 residues. Germline V CDR1 and CDR2: MNHEY, SVGEGT. The sample consisted of CD4+ T cells sorted from PBMCs, taken on the day of the yellow fever booster vaccination. The TCR comes from a man aged 25-45 years who received the YFV17D yellow fever vaccine. This chain uses TRBV6-2 or TRBV6-3 with TRBJ2-7; tentatively, D is TRBD1 or TRBD2 (5 bases each). CDR3: CASGTGYEQYF. The CDR3 DNA reads TGTGCCAGCGGGACGGGCTACGAGCAGTACTTC.